This record concerns one T cell receptor (beta chain) sequence. This clonotype was seen only a few times. Its antigen remains undetermined. Nothing much larger sits one base from this clone, and base qualities are not available. This entry belongs to a study of T-cell memory formation after mild COVID-19 (TCRdb year 2021). For the wider study: TCR sequence clusters from the two donors were found to be largely donor specific. In a couple of donors, T-cell clones that expanded and contracted after mild COVID-19 were tracked by sequencing TCRalpha and TCRbeta repertoires over time. Two young, previously healthy adult volunteers, one female and one male, were included in the cohort.

Sequencing was carried out with an Illumina NovaSeq 6000. Using 5'RACE with constant-segment primers, TCRalpha and TCRbeta cDNA libraries were constructed, with sample barcodes and unique molecular identifiers added in the process. Trizol reagent was used to extract RNA from every sample. Libraries were amplified in two PCR steps, with a second sample barcode and Illumina TruSeq adapters added in the second step. Sequencing of libraries was performed on an Illumina NovaSeq with 2 x 150 bp paired-end reads. As for the original processing: With migec v1.2.7, reads were demultiplexed and then collapsed into UMI-guided consensus sequences. Using mixcr v2.1.11, UMI consensuses were aligned to TRA and TRB V and J templates and then assembled into clonotypes. Expanded or contracted clonotypes were those called significant by both edgeR and NoisET, with noise models trained on biological replicates. For edgeR calls, a false discovery rate-adjusted p below 0.01 and a log2 fold-change threshold of 1 were applied. As an exploratory analysis of dynamics, max-normalized trajectories of the 1000 most abundant clonotypes were examined with PCA combined with hierarchical clustering. The CD4 or CD8 phenotype of responding clones was assigned using the separately sequenced CD4+ and CD8+ repertoires. TCRdb redid the processing of the public reads, applying fastp at Q25 and MiXCR, and retained in-frame beta chains. Records with the same CDR3 protein are collapsed into one entry carrying the most frequent genes and DNA. The V and J calls and clone size come from TCRdb's table, not from the authors' own analysis. The sample yields under 550,000 distinct CDR3 sequences; about 20% were counted once. Together, the top ten hold 9% to 15% of the sample.

PBMCs were isolated by Ficoll-Paque density gradient centrifugation. V and J lose 10 bases and 0 bases, and a span of 13 bases separates them. Spanning cysteine to phenylalanine, the CDR3 consists of 13 amino acids. Kept here is only the CDR3 DNA, which spans 39 bases and is read in frame from base 1. Taken from the germline V gene (reference sequence), the CDR1 and CDR2 loops are SEHNR and FQNEAQ. Overall results and qualifications from the work: Contracting CD4+ clones were found mainly in CM and EM memory subsets, while CD8+ clones were enriched in EMRA. Some responding clones were detected in pre-infection memory, which suggested that pre-existing cross-reactive memory T cells had joined the SARS-CoV-2 response. Only two mild cases were covered by the study, and larger cohorts that include severe cases with pre-infection samples were considered necessary. The second-wave clones that peaked on day 37 were not confirmed to be SARS-CoV-2 specific. Clones contracting from day 15 to 85 had balanced CD4/CD8 phenotypes, while a second wave expanding from day 15 to 37 was biased towards CD4+.

The chain employs TRBV7-9 and TRBJ2-7; a tentative D match to TRBD1 spans 6 bases. Sequenced material: PBMCs or a T cell subset sorted from them (not recorded which). The clonotype originates from an adult woman who had mild COVID-19 (a few samples of this study predate the infection). The sample titles of this study are shuffled in the database, so cell type and time point are left out; the donor was told from shared clones. The CDR3 reads as follows: CAITQGYSYEQYF. The nucleotide sequence is given as TGTGCCATTACACAGGGCTACTCCTACGAGCAGTACTTC.